This passage covers 8 T cell receptor beta chains from one sample sequenced in a study of T-cell memory formation after mild COVID-19 (dated by TCRdb to 2020 to 2022). The library came from 5' RACE. The reads were generated on an Illumina NovaSeq 6000. The public reads were reprocessed in TCRdb via fastp at Q25 and MiXCR, keeping in-frame beta chains. Each record represents a unique CDR3 protein, reported with the most common genes and DNA among its rows. A total of about 560,000 distinct CDR3 sequences appear in this sample, about 18% of them only once. Of the sample, about 8.6% falls within the top ten clones. The specimen sequenced was PBMCs or a T cell subset sorted from them (not recorded which). The receptors were sampled from an adult woman who had mild COVID-19 (a few samples of this study predate the infection). The sample titles of this study are shuffled in the database, so cell type and time point are left out; the donor was told from shared clones.

This clonotype was picked up a small number of times. The chain links TRBV4-1 to TRBJ2-7; the D gene is possibly TRBD1 (6 bases). With 3 bases removed from V and 6 bases from J, the gap between germline ends came to 18 bases. The CDR3 spans 15 residues. CDR1 is MGHRA and CDR2 is YSYEKL in the germline V gene. CDR3: CASSQQTGQFSEQYF. The CDR3 DNA is TGCGCCAGCAGCCAGCAAACGGGACAATTCTCCGAGCAGTACTTC.

V is TRBV3-2 and J is TRBJ2-7; the table names TRBD2, a call not compared with the DNA. TRBV3-2 is flagged as a pseudogene. CDR3 length equals 18 residues. Here the CDR3 DNA reads TGTGCCAGCAGCCAAGGACATAGCGGGAGGGCGATCTCCTACGAGCAGTACTTC. As protein: CASSQGHSGRAISYEQYF.

The chain has TRBV19 and TRBJ1-2; TRBD1 matches at 9 bases. Germline V gives CDR1 LNHDA, CDR2 SQIVND (reference sequence). V dropped 7 bases and J dropped 4; count of bases not matched to a gene: 4. CDR3 length: 13 amino acids. CDR3 in DNA: TGTGCCAGTAAGGGACAGGGTACCTATGGCTACACCTTC. Amino acids: CASKGQGTYGYTF.

This sequence joins TRBV4-3 and TRBJ2-1; the D is unclear. Trimming left V 5 bases short and J 6 bases short, with 11 bases between. Germline CDR1 is LGHNA and CDR2 is YSLEER. CDR3 length equals 13 residues. The DNA for the CDR3 is TGCGCCAGCAGCTATCGCTGGGGCAATGAGCAGTTCTTC. Its translation is CASSYRWGNEQFF.

This chain links TRBV3-1 with TRBJ2-7; D is perhaps TRBD2 (5 bases). Between the trimmed V and J ends, which lost 2 bases and 6 bases, there was a span of 20 bases. The CDR3 is 16 residues long. Germline CDR1 LGHDT, CDR2 YNNKEL (reference sequence). CDR3 bases: TGTGCCAGCAGCCAACAAAGGACCGCAGTGGGAGCCGAGCAGTACTTC. This encodes CASSQQRTAVGAEQYF.

V and J are TRBV7-3 and TRBJ2-7; 7 nucleotides line up with TRBD2. Trimming removed 5 bases from V and 4 bases from J; junction bases left unmatched: 8. In germline, CDR1 is SGHTA, CDR2 FQGTGA. This CDR3 has 14 residues. The CDR3 loop reads CASSPDTGGYEQYF. CDR3 nucleotides: TGTGCCAGCAGCCCCGACACGGGGGGATACGAGCAGTACTTC.

This clonotype was counted only a few times. The CDR3 bases are TGTGCCAGCAGCTTAACTGTTTTCCTAGCGGGCCAGAAGAACACGGAGCAGTACTTC. Residues: CASSLTVFLAGQKNTEQYF. The V and J genes are TRBV7-6 and TRBJ2-7; 8 nucleotides match TRBD2. This CDR3 comprises 19 residues. Losses at the gene ends were 2 bases for V and 7 bases for J; bases not matched to a gene: 22. Germline assignment: CDR1 SGHVS and CDR2 FNYEAQ.

The chain recombines TRBV11-3 with TRBJ2-1, with TRBD2 identical over 10 bases. The J segment lost 8 bases and the V segment lost 4 bases, leaving 20 bases of the junction unmatched. This CDR3 has 19 residues. Germline-derived CDR1 and CDR2 are SGHNT and YENEEA. CDR3 residues: CASSSPPFPSGRRTHEQFF. DNA of the CDR3: TGTGCCAGCAGCTCCCCCCCGTTCCCTAGCGGGAGACGAACACATGAGCAGTTCTTC.